This T cell receptor beta chain is drawn from a study of shared clonotypes between healthy human individuals. Regarding the study as a whole: Rarefaction demonstrated incomplete sorted-subset sequencing despite large depth.

Using immunoSEQ multiplex PCR, the repertoire was profiled, and TCRdb retains in-frame clones only, with some absent. Of under 650,000 clones listed, almost 97% are singletons. Trimming cost V 1 base and J 1 base; bases outside gene matches: 5. There are 16 residues in the CDR3. The germline gives CDR1 SGHTA, CDR2 FQGNSA. A word on this clone: Its antigen is unidentified.

This chain joins TRBV7-2 and TRBJ2-5; 8 bases are a match to TRBD1. This receptor was identified in a woman in her 30s in good health. Sequencing was carried out using naive CD4+ T cells sorted from blood. Subset defined: CD45RA+ positively selected. CDR3 amino acids: CASSLVGTGPQETQYF. In DNA form, the CDR3 reads TGTGCCAGCAGCTTAGTTGGGACAGGCCCCCAAGAGACCCAGTACTTC.